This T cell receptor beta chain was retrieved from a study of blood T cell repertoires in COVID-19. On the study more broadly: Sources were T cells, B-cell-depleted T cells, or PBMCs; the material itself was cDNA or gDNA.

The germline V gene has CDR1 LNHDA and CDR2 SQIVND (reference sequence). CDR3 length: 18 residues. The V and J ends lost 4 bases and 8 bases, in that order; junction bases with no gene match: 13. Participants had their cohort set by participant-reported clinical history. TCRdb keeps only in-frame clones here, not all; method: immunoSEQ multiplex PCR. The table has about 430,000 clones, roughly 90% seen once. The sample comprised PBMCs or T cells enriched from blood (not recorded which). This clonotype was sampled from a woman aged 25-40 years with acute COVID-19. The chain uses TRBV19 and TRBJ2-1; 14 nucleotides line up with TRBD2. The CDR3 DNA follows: TGTGCCAGTAGTACCGGACTAGCGGGGGGCTCTTATACAGATGAGCAGTTCTTC. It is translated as CASSTGLAGGSYTDEQFF.